This T cell receptor (beta chain) was observed in a study of T cell responses to AZD1222 COVID-19 vaccine. Using immunoSEQ multiplex PCR, the repertoire was profiled, and TCRdb retains in-frame clones only, with some absent. Counted here are 110,000 to 150,000 clones, roughly nine tenths occurring once; the ten biggest clones make up around 3.7%. Per germline, CDR1 SGDLS and CDR2 YYNGEE. The CDR3 is made up of 12 amino acids. Trimming took off 5 bases at V and 1 base at J, with 3 bases between the two ends. This clonotype originated in an adult in good health. This chain uses TRBV9 with TRBJ1-4; D is uncertain. The sample here was peripheral blood, taken on day 0 of AZD1222 vaccination. CDR3 DNA sequence: TGTGCCAGCAGTCGAACTAATGAAAAACTGTTTTTT. It specifies CASSRTNEKLFF. Full variable domain (rest looked up from reference TRBV9 and TRBJ1-4): DSGVTQTPKHLITATGQRVTLRCSPRSGDLSVYWYQQSLDQGLQFLIQYYNGEERAKGNILERFSAQQFPDLHSELNLSSLELGDSALYFCASSRTNEKLFFGSGTQLSVL.